The next 21 T cell receptor beta chains were all read from a single sample in a study of blood T cell repertoires in COVID-19. The data were produced by immunoSEQ multiplex PCR, yet TCRdb's version contains in-frame clones alone and is incomplete. Here the sample spans just over 300,000 clones, over 85% being singletons. The material sequenced was peripheral blood. These receptors were collected from a young woman with COVID-19, enrolled during active disease.

Concerning this clone: Other DNA sequences in the sample encode the same CDR3. The V and J genes are TRBV18 and TRBJ2-1; 9 nucleotides line up with TRBD2. Germline CDR1 KGHSH, CDR2 LQKENI. The CDR3 spans 15 residues. V trimming: 3 bases; J trimming: 0 bases; junction bases outside the gene matches: 0. Here the CDR3 reads CASSPSGGSYNEQFF. The CDR3 DNA reads as TGTGCCAGCTCACCTAGCGGGGGCTCCTACAATGAGCAGTTCTTC.

The chain couples TRBV6-6 to TRBJ1-2; 11 bases align to TRBD1. The V gene's germline CDR1 is MNHNY and CDR2 SVGAGI (reference sequence). Losses at the gene ends were 7 bases for V and 0 bases for J; bases not matched to a gene: 4. This CDR3 is 15 amino acids long. This chain's CDR3 is CASMGQGESNYGYTF. As DNA, the CDR3 is TGTGCCAGCATGGGACAGGGGGAATCTAACTATGGCTACACCTTC.

The rearrangement joins TRBV18 to TRBJ1-2; a weak D match, TRBD1 (5 bases). The CDR3 is 14 amino acids. The germline CDR1 and CDR2 sequences are KGHSH and LQKENI. Trimming stripped 7 bases from V and 3 bases from J, with 15 bases between. CDR3 residues: CASFMRTGDYGYTF. In DNA, the CDR3 is TGTGCCAGCTTCATGAGGACGGGGGACTATGGCTACACCTTC.

This chain links TRBV6-1 with TRBJ2-7, with D possibly being TRBD2 (5 bases). Germline lookup yields CDR1 MNHNS and CDR2 SASEGT. The CDR3 length is 14 residues. V was trimmed by 2 bases and J by 1 base, leaving 9 bases between them. The CDR3 protein is CASSESGRSYEQYV. The CDR3 region has the DNA TGTGCCAGCAGTGAAAGCGGACGGTCCTACGAGCAGTACGTC.

As DNA, the CDR3 is TGTGCCAGCAGTTTATGGGCACCAGGGGAAGTAGATGGCTACACCTTC. Its protein product is CASSLWAPGEVDGYTF. V is TRBV6-2 or TRBV6-3 and J is TRBJ1-2; tentative D call: TRBD1 (6 bases). Trimming took 4 bases from V and 6 from J, leaving 21 bases between them. This CDR3 has 16 residues. Germline V gene lookup returns CDR1 MNHEY and CDR2 SVGEGT.

The chain has TRBV21-1 and TRBJ1-1; the DNA was not compared with TRBD1, the D call given in the table. TRBV21-1 is noted as a pseudogene. CDR3 length: 15 residues. CDR3 nucleotides: TGTGCCAGCGCCCCGGTGGGGCAGCATAACACTGAAGCTTTCTTT. It is translated as CASAPVGQHNTEAFF.

This clone was seen a single time. This chain uses TRBV19 with TRBJ2-5, with D possibly matching TRBD2 (6 bases). V shed 4 bases and J shed 5 bases, with 20 bases lying between them. Germline assignment: CDR1 LNHDA and CDR2 SQIVND (reference sequence). This CDR3 is 16 amino acids long. CDR3 coding DNA: TGTGCCAGTAGTACCAACCAGGAGGGGCTGGGGGAGACCCAGTACTTC. Translated: CASSTNQEGLGETQYF. The full variable domain, completed using reference TRBV19 and TRBJ2-5, is DGGITQSPKYLFRKEGQNVTLSCEQNLNHDAMYWYRQDPGQGLRLIYYSQIVNDFQKGDIAEGYSVSREKKESFPLTVTSAQKNPTAFYLCASSTNQEGLGETQYFGPGTRLLVL.

The sample holds one count of this clone. The chain combines TRBV28 with TRBJ2-3, with 8 bases aligning to TRBD2. The V gene's germline CDR1 is MDHEN and CDR2 SYDVKM. CDR3 length equals 15 residues. Trimming cost V 1 base and J 7 bases; bases outside gene matches: 7. The CDR3 sequence is CASSLLGSGAYTQYF. The DNA for the CDR3 is TGTGCCAGCAGTTTATTGGGTAGCGGGGCGTATACGCAGTATTTT.

The chain employs TRBV6-5 and TRBJ2-5; tentatively, D is TRBD2 (6 bases). The CDR3 loop spans 14 amino acids. V was pared by 0 bases and J by 5 bases, with 10 bases between. Germline-derived CDR1 and CDR2 are MNHEY and SVGAGI. The CDR3 DNA is TGTGCCAGCAGTTACTCACGGGGGTGGGAGACCCAGTACTTC. Translation: CASSYSRGWETQYF.

CDR3 in DNA: TGTGCCAGCAGCCAAGCCAGGGGCACCACTGAAGCTTTCTTT. Its protein is CASSQARGTTEAFF. The V gene is TRBV3-1 (or the pseudogene TRBV3-2), the J gene TRBJ1-1; possibly TRBD1 for D (6 bases). The CDR3 runs 14 residues. Germline lookup yields CDR1 LGHDT and CDR2 YNNKEL (reference sequence). V lost 1 base and J 4 bases, leaving 10 bases between the germline ends.

This clone turned up a few times. The chain combines TRBV28 with TRBJ1-6; no firm D call. V was cut by 8 bases and J by 7 bases, with 12 bases left in between. The CDR3 loop spans 13 amino acids. CDR1 is MDHEN, CDR2 SYDVKM, per germline. The CDR3 DNA reads TGTGCCAGCGCTACCCGAATGAATTCACCCCTCCACTTT. It is translated as CASATRMNSPLHF.

This clone has a handful of counts. The rearrangement joins TRBV4-3 to TRBJ1-4; D gene uncertain. CDR3 size: 15 residues. The germline V gene encodes CDR1 LGHNA and CDR2 YSLEER. With 2 bases removed from V and 4 bases from J, the gap between germline ends came to 11 bases. For the CDR3, the DNA is TGCGCCAGCAGCCAAAGTGGAGGGTTTAATGAAAAACTGTTTTTT. Translation: CASSQSGGFNEKLFF.

This clone was recorded a few times. The chain joins TRBV28 to TRBJ2-1; 8 nucleotides align to TRBD2. CDR1 MDHEN and CDR2 SYDVKM come from the germline V gene. The CDR3 consists of 15 residues. V shed 4 bases and J 8 bases; nucleotides not matched to a gene: 10. The CDR3 spells CASSSGGAGSDEQFF. CDR3 in DNA: TGTGCCAGCAGTTCCGGGGGGGCTGGGAGCGATGAGCAGTTCTTC.

The J gene is TRBJ1-6, the V gene TRBV7-2; 7 bases map to TRBD1. The CDR3 length is 17 residues. V trimming: 5 bases; J trimming: 4 bases; junction bases outside the gene matches: 11. Germline values: CDR1 SGHTA, CDR2 FQGNSA. CDR3 protein: CASSNRQGSSYNSPLHF. The CDR3 DNA reads TGTGCCAGCAGCAACCGACAGGGTAGTTCGTATAATTCACCCCTCCACTTT.

The sample holds one count of this clone. The gene calls are TRBV11-3 and TRBJ1-1; D is possibly TRBD1 (5 bases). Germline V lookup: CDR1 SGHNT, CDR2 YENEEA. Trimming removed 3 bases from V and 4 bases from J, with 12 bases in between. The CDR3 loop spans 14 amino acids. The CDR3 DNA follows: TGTGCCAGCAGCTTCGGGGGTCGAATCACTGAAGCTTTCTTT. This translates into CASSFGGRITEAFF. Looking up the rest from reference TRBV11-3 and TRBJ1-1 gives the full variable domain: EAGVVQSPRYKIIEKKQPVAFWCNPISGHNTLYWYLQNLGQGPELLIRYENEEAVDDSQLPKDRFSAERLKGVDSTLKIQPAELGDSAVYLCASSFGGRITEAFFGQGTRLTVV.

The chain couples TRBV2 to TRBJ2-5, with a possible D match to TRBD1 (5 bases). The CDR3 runs to 15 residues. V lost 6 bases and J lost 5, with 19 bases in between. The germline gives CDR1 SNHLY, CDR2 FYNNEI. CDR3: CASSIPRAFGETQYF. CDR3 nucleotides: TGTGCCAGCAGCATCCCCAGGGCTTTTGGGGAGACCCAGTACTTC.

A word on this clone: Other DNA sequences of this sample code for an identical CDR3. The chain is built from TRBV18 and TRBJ1-1, with 9 bases fitting TRBD1. Germline CDR1 reads KGHSH; CDR2 reads LQKENI. Germline trimming cut 1 base from V and 4 bases from J; bases unmatched to any gene: 1. This CDR3 is built from 14 residues. CDR3 protein: CASSPLDRGTEAFF. Here the CDR3 DNA reads TGTGCCAGCTCACCACTGGACAGGGGCACTGAAGCTTTCTTT.

The J gene is TRBJ2-7, the V gene TRBV10-3; 7 nucleotides line up with TRBD1. Losses at the gene ends were 2 bases for V and 3 bases for J; bases not matched to a gene: 4. The CDR3 loop spans 14 amino acids. From germline, CDR1 is ENHRY and CDR2 SYGVKD. The CDR3 sequence: CAISEKQGNYEQYF. For the CDR3, the DNA is TGTGCCATCAGTGAGAAACAGGGGAACTACGAGCAGTACTTC.

The chain carries TRBV30 and TRBJ2-4; 12 nucleotides line up with TRBD1. Per germline, CDR1 GTSNPN and CDR2 SVGIG (reference sequence). With V trimmed by 2 bases and J by 8 bases, 16 bases remained unmatched. This CDR3 is built from 18 residues. The CDR3 DNA reads as TGTGCCTGGAGTCTCTATAGGGGACAGGGGGCGCCCCCGGACATTCAGTACTTC. It codes for CAWSLYRGQGAPPDIQYF.

The rearrangement joins TRBV12-5 to TRBJ2-1; D is ambiguous. The CDR3 extends over 14 amino acids. Germline CDR1 is LGHNT and CDR2 is FRNRAP. The V and J ends lost 4 bases and 9 bases respectively, with 16 bases between them. This CDR3 is CASGSSPVGSEQFF. The CDR3 DNA reads as TGTGCTAGTGGTTCCTCGCCCGTTGGCAGTGAGCAGTTCTTC. The variable domain in full, completed from reference TRBV12-5 and TRBJ2-1, reads DARVTQTPRHKVTEMGQEVTMRCQPILGHNTVFWYRQTMMQGLELLAYFRNRAPLDDSGMPKDRFSAEMPDATLATLKIQPSEPRDSAVYFCASGSSPVGSEQFFGPGTRLTVL.

This chain uses TRBV7-2 with TRBJ1-1; D unclear. The V gene lost 1 base and the J gene lost 2 bases, with 8 bases spanning the gap. This CDR3 contains 14 residues. CDR1 and CDR2 from the germline V gene are SGHTA and FQGNSA. The CDR3 protein is CASSLVSVNTEAFF. In DNA, the CDR3 is TGTGCCAGCAGCTTAGTTAGCGTAAACACTGAAGCTTTCTTT.